The 13 T cell receptor beta chains below were found in one sample sequenced in a study of cytomegalovirus exposure and HLA in healthy donors. The data were produced by immunoSEQ multiplex PCR, yet TCRdb's version contains in-frame clones alone and is incomplete. The data show 110,000 or so clones, approximately 96% seen once. Input material: PBMCs. The source of these receptors is a woman aged 18-29 years in good health and CMV-seronegative.

The chain combines TRBV9 with TRBJ1-4; the D gene is possibly TRBD1 (6 bases). Germline CDR1 and CDR2: SGDLS and YYNGEE. The CDR3 is 16 residues long. The V end lost 3 bases, the J end lost 11 bases, and 23 bases lay between the germline ends. The CDR3 is CASSATGQPRGGKLFF. The CDR3 DNA reads as TGTGCCAGCAGCGCGACTGGACAGCCTCGGGGGGGGAAACTGTTTTTT.

The chain uses TRBV6-6 and TRBJ1-5; possibly TRBD1 for D (5 bases). V was pared by 10 bases and J by 5 bases, with 9 bases between. The germline V gene has CDR1 MNHNY and CDR2 SVGAGI (reference sequence). The CDR3 is made up of 11 amino acids. CDR3 sequence: CATGGDQPQHF. The CDR3 region has the DNA TGTGCCACCGGGGGGGATCAGCCCCAGCATTTT.

This clone was counted once. The J gene is TRBJ1-1, the V gene TRBV6-6; D call uncertain. The CDR3 consists of 14 residues. Germline CDR1 MNHNY, CDR2 SVGAGI (reference sequence). Trimming stripped 0 bases from V and 1 base from J, with 6 bases between. The CDR3 reads CASSYSRQNTEAFF. The CDR3 DNA is TGTGCCAGCAGTTACTCGAGGCAGAACACTGAAGCTTTCTTT.

J is TRBJ2-5 and V is TRBV18; the D gene is possibly TRBD2 (7 bases). CDR3 size: 16 residues. Deletions cut 1 base from V and 2 bases from J, with 14 bases between. CDR1 is KGHSH and CDR2 is LQKENI in the germline V gene. Here the CDR3 DNA reads TGTGCCAGCTCACCACAGGGGGGGGTATCGCAAGAGACCCAGTACTTC. Its translation: CASSPQGGVSQETQYF.

The chain uses TRBV28 and TRBJ1-1; 7 bases align to TRBD1. The CDR3 has 14 residues. J lost 5 bases, V lost 4 bases, and 7 bases had no gene match. CDR1 MDHEN and CDR2 SYDVKM come from the germline V gene. The CDR3 sequence: CASSWGQLGTEAFF. The CDR3 bases are TGTGCCAGCAGTTGGGGACAGCTGGGAACTGAAGCTTTCTTT.

V is TRBV2 and J is TRBJ2-7; 10 bases align to TRBD1. V lost 6 bases, J lost 5 bases, and 13 bases stayed unmatched. Per the germline V gene, CDR1 is SNHLY and CDR2 is FYNNEI. The CDR3 is made up of 16 amino acids. This CDR3 reads CASSMIPGTGDDEQYF. The CDR3 DNA reads TGTGCCAGCAGCATGATTCCCGGGACAGGGGACGACGAGCAGTACTTC.

The chain joins TRBV7-2 to TRBJ2-3, with D possibly matching TRBD2 (6 bases). Trimming stripped 4 bases from V and 1 base from J, with 15 bases between. Looked up from germline, CDR1 is SGHTA and CDR2 is FQGNSA. The CDR3 extends over 16 amino acids. CDR3 residues: CASSSLGGGGTDTQYF. CDR3 in DNA: TGTGCCAGCAGCTCACTCGGGGGTGGTGGCACAGATACGCAGTATTTT.

The CDR3 coding sequence is TGTGCCAGCAGCCAACGTACAGGCGCTGAACTGAACACTGAAGCTTTCTTT. Translated, it gives CASSQRTGAELNTEAFF. The V and J genes are TRBV14 and TRBJ1-1; weak D call: TRBD1 (5 bases). Germline V gives CDR1 SGHDN, CDR2 FVKESK. The CDR3 is 17 amino acids. Trimming left V 2 bases short and J 0 bases short, with 16 bases between.

This clone was found once. This chain joins TRBV15 and TRBJ1-5; 7 bases map to TRBD1. With 1 base clipped from V and 1 base from J, the junction kept 7 bases outside the gene matches. This CDR3 contains 17 residues. Germline lookup yields CDR1 LNHNV and CDR2 YYDKDF (reference sequence). In nucleotides, the CDR3 is TGTGCCACCAGCAGAGCGCTTATGGACAGGAGCAATCAGCCCCAGCATTTT. This gives the protein CATSRALMDRSNQPQHF.

The rearrangement joins TRBV2 to TRBJ1-6; D possibly corresponds to TRBD1 (6 bases). The V gene's germline CDR1 is SNHLY and CDR2 FYNNEI. The CDR3 contains 16 residues. V was pared by 11 bases and J by 3 bases, with 20 bases between. This CDR3 reads CAGSRDTGLYNSPLHF. CDR3 bases: TGTGCCGGTTCCCGGGACACCGGCCTCTATAATTCACCCCTCCACTTT.

This chain links TRBV7-3 with TRBJ1-1; D call uncertain. Germline V gene sequence: CDR1 SGHTA, CDR2 FQGTGA. V gave up 1 base and J gave up 0 bases, with 3 bases separating them. This CDR3 spans 13 amino acids. CDR3 nucleotides: TGTGCCAGCAGCTTAAGTATGAACACTGAAGCTTTCTTT. Translation: CASSLSMNTEAFF.

The chain employs TRBV18 and TRBJ2-7, with TRBD2 identical over 7 bases. V was pared by 3 bases and J by 1 base, with 3 bases of the junction left unmatched. Germline CDR1 KGHSH, CDR2 LQKENI. CDR3 length equals 14 residues. The CDR3 spells CASSPVGGSYEQYF. DNA of the CDR3: TGTGCCAGCTCACCGGTGGGGGGGTCCTACGAGCAGTACTTC.

V gene TRBV27 combines with J gene TRBJ1-5; tentative D call: TRBD1 (5 bases). The CDR3 contains 15 residues. Trimming pared 4 bases from V and 4 bases from J, leaving 14 bases between. The germline gives CDR1 MNHEY, CDR2 SMNVEV (reference sequence). The CDR3 sequence: CASSSFSAGNQPQHF. CDR3 DNA: TGTGCCAGCAGTTCTTTCTCGGCAGGGAATCAGCCCCAGCATTTT.